What follows describes a single T cell receptor beta chain. The clone's antigen remains unknown. No much larger clonotype is one base removed from it; base qualities were not supplied. This sample was included in a study of a mutant IDH1 vaccine in newly diagnosed glioma (dated by TCRdb to the early 2020s). As for the study more broadly: In the chemotherapy-containing groups, vaccination started alongside temozolomide cycles, whereas in patients who had radiotherapy alone it started 4-6 weeks after radiotherapy. Before enrollment, most patients had been given radiochemotherapy with temozolomide as standard therapy, while the rest had received either radiotherapy alone or temozolomide alone. Peripheral blood was drawn at six visits: V03 (baseline), V05, V07, V10, V12 and V13. Longitudinal TCRB deep sequencing was done for 25 treated patients, wherever samples were available for exploratory analyses. Visit V12 was the week-35 safety follow-up and visit V13 was the week-47 end of study. The roughly 30 treated patients were roughly 62% male and roughly 38% female, with a mean age of 40.4 years. What the work shows at the level of the full study, not this receptor alone: No apparent relationship was observed between pseudoprogression and alterations in the top peripheral T cell clonotypes detected by TCRB sequencing. According to the authors, sample limitations meant that analyses of patient blood samples could not be reproduced. Vaccine-induced immune responses across multiple MHC alleles were detected in about 92% of patients. PBMC samples for TCRB deep sequencing were selected based on availability.

The protocol used for the library was the immunoSEQ multiplex PCR assay. Rearranged TCR beta chain sequences were amplified using the hsTCRB Kit according to the manufacturer's protocol. Sequencing of TCRB libraries was carried out on an Illumina MiSeq. The study's own analysis went as follows. Demultiplexing, trimming and gene mapping were performed with the kit vendor's proprietary platform. TCRdb provides this immuneACCESS table in a form limited to in-frame rearrangements. Some clones are lacking; in checked studies, under half of them reflect an unresolved V gene, and why the rest are absent is not known. V, J and clone size were drawn from that table, and D and trimming were deduced from the DNA. The sample table shows about 56,000 clones, and around 83% are seen once. Approximately 3.5% of the sample is held by the ten biggest clonotypes. From the cysteine through the phenylalanine, the CDR3 covers 18 amino acids. Only CDR3 DNA is held: 54 bases, read in frame from base 1. The germline V gene provides CDR1 SGDLS and CDR2 YYNGEE. V sheds 4 bases and J sheds 2 bases, leaving 19 bases between their ends.

The time point label corresponds to: week 47, end of study. Each vaccine dose, consisting of 300 ug of a 20-mer mutant IDH1 peptide in Montanide, was administered subcutaneously with topical imiquimod. Eight vaccinations were administered to patients in weeks 1, 3, 5, 7, 11, 15, 19 and 23, corresponding to visits V03 through V10. Newly diagnosed WHO grade 3 or 4 IDH1-mutant astrocytomas showing loss of nuclear ATRX were present in the donors. The samples were drawn from NOA16, a multicentre, single-arm, open-label phase I trial in Germany that tested a mutant IDH1 peptide vaccine in humans for the first time. The DNeasy Blood and Tissue Kit was used to extract genomic DNA from EDTA blood for TCRB sequencing.

This receptor chain uses TRBV9 and TRBJ2-6; TRBD2 is possibly the D segment (6 matching bases). The material sequenced was PBMCs, taken from a glioma patient whose treatment included an IDH1 peptide vaccine. This TCR was recovered from a woman in her 50s with glioma. The sequenced DNA is TGTGCCAGCAGCTCGAACGGGGGAATGGGCACTGGGGCCAACGTCCTGACTTTC. It encodes CASSSNGGMGTGANVLTF. With the rest looked up from the reference TRBV9 and TRBJ2-6 genes rather than sequenced, the full variable domain is DSGVTQTPKHLITATGQRVTLRCSPRSGDLSVYWYQQSLDQGLQFLIQYYNGEERAKGNILERFSAQQFPDLHSELNLSSLELGDSALYFCASSSNGGMGTGANVLTFGAGSRLTVL.